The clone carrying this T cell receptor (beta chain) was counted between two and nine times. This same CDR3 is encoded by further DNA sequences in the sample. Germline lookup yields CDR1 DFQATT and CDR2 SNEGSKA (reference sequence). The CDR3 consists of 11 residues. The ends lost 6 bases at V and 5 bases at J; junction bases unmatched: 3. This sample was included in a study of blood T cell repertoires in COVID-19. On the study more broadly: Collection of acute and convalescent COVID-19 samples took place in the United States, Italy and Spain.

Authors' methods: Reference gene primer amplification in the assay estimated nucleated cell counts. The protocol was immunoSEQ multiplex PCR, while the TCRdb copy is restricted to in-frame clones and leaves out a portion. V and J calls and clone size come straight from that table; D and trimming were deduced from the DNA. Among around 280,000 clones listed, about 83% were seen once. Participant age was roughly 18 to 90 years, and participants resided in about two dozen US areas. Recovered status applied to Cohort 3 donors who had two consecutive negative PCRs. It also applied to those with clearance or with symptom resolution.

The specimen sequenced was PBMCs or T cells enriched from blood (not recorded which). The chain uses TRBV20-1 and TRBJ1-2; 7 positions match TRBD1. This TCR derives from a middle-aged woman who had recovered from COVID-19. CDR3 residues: CSAGTEYGYTF. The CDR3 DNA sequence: TGCAGTGCGGGGACAGAGTATGGCTACACCTTC.